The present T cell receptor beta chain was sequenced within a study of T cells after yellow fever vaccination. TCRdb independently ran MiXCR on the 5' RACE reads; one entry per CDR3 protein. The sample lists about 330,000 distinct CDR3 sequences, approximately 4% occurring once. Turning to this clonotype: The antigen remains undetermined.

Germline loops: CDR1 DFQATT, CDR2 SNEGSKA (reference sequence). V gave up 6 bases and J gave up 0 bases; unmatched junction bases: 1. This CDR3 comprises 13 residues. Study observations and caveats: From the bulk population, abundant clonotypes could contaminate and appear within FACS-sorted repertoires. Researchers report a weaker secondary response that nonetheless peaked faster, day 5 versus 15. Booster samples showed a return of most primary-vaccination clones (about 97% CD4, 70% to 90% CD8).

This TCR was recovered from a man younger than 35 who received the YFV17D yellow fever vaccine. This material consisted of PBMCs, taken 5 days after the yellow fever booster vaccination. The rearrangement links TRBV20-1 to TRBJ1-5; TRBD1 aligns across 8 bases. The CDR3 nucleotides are TGCAGTGCACAGGGGGATAGCAATCAGCCCCAGCATTTT. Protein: CSAQGDSNQPQHF.